This T cell receptor beta chain is drawn from a study of synovial regulatory T cells in juvenile arthritis. Study-level results: Synovial Tregs shared more CDR3 sequences with iaTregs than other blood Tregs.

Donors were about a dozen juvenile idiopathic arthritis patients with active disease. Assay used: immunoSEQ multiplex PCR; TCRdb lists only in-frame clones, some missing. The repertoire table contains 9,000 to 10,000 clones. The germline gives CDR1 MNHNS, CDR2 SASEGT. CDR3 length: 13 amino acids. No DNA appears here. In the case of this clone: As yet, its antigen is unknown.

This chain connects TRBV6-1 to TRBJ1-5; the TCRdb D gene call, TRBD1, has no DNA to confirm it. The sequencing sample was made of Treg cells from blood. Subset: remaining (HLA-DR-negative) circulating blood Treg cells. This clonotype originated in a donor younger than 35 with juvenile idiopathic arthritis. CDR3 amino acids: CASKTGRLRPQHF.